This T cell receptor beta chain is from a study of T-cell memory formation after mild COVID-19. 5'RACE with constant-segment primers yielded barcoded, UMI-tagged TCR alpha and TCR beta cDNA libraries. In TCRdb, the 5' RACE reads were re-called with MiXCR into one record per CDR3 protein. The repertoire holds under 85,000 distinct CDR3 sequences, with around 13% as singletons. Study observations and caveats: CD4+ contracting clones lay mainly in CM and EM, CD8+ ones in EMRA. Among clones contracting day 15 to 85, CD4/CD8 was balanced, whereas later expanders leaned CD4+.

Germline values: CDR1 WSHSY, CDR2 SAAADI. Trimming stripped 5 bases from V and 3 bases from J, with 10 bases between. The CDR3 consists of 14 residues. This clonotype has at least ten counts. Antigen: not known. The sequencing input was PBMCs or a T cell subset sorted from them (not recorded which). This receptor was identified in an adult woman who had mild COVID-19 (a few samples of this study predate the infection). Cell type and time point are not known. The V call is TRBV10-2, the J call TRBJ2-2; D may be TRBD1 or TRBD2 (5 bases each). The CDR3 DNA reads TGCGCCAGCAGTTATAGGGGAGACACCGGGGAGCTGTTTTTT. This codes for CASSYRGDTGELFF.